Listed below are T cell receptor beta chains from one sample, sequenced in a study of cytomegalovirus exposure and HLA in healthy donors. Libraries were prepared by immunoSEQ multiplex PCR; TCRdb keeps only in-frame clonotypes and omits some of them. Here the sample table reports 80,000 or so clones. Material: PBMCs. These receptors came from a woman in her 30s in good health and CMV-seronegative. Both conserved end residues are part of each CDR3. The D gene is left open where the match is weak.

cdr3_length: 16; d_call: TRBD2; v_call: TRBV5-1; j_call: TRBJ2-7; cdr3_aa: CASSWTSGSPAYEQYF; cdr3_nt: TGCGCCAGCAGCTGGACTAGCGGGAGTCCGGCCTACGAGCAGTACTTC
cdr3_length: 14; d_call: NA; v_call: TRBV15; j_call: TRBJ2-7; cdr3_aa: CATSSSHLAYEQYF; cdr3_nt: TGTGCCACCAGCAGCAGTCATTTGGCCTACGAGCAGTACTTC
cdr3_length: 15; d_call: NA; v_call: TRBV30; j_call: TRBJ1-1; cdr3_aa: CAWSMQGGRNTEAFF; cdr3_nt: TGTGCCTGGAGTATGCAGGGAGGGAGGAACACTGAAGCTTTCTTT
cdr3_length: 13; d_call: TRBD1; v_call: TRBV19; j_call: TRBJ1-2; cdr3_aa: CASSVTGTDGYTF; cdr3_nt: TGTGCCAGTAGTGTGACAGGGACCGACGGCTACACCTTC
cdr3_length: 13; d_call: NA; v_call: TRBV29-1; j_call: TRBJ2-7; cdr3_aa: CGIIGVPAYEQYF; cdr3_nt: TGCGGAATCATAGGAGTCCCTGCCTACGAGCAGTACTTC
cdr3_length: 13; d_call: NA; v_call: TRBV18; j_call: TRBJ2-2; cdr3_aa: CASRQENTGELFF; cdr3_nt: TGTGCCAGCCGACAGGAGAACACCGGGGAGCTGTTTTTT
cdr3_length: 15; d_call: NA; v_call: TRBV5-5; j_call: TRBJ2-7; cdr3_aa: CASSLFTGLSYEQYF; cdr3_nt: TGTGCCAGCAGTTTATTCACAGGGCTCTCCTACGAGCAGTACTTC
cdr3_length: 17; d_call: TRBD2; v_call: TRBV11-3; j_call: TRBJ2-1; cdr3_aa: CASSLGGLAGGHNEQFF; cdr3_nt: TGTGCCAGCAGCTTAGGGGGACTAGCGGGGGGGCACAATGAGCAGTTCTTC
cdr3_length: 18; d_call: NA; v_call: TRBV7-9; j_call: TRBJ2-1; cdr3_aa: CASSFGFRSSSSYNEQFF; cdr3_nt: TGTGCCAGCAGCTTCGGGTTCCGAAGCTCGAGCTCCTACAATGAGCAGTTCTTC
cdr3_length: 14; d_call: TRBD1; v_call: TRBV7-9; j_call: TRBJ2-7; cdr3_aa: CASSRDRGYYEQYF; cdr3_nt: TGTGCCAGCAGCCGGGACAGGGGTTACTACGAGCAGTACTTC
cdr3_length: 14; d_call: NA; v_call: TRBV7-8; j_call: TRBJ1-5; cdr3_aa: CASSLSRSNQPQHF; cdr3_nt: TGTGCCAGCAGCTTATCGCGGAGCAATCAGCCCCAGCATTTT
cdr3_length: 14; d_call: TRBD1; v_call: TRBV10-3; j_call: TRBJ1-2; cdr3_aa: CAISESTGRGGYTF; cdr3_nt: TGTGCCATCAGTGAGTCGACAGGGCGGGGTGGCTACACCTTC
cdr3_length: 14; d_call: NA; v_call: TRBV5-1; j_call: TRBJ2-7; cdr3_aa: CASSLVSITGEQYF; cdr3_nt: TGCGCCAGCAGCTTGGTAAGTATTACCGGCGAGCAGTACTTC
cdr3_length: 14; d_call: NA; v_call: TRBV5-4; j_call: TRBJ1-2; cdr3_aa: CASSRWASDYGYTF; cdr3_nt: TGTGCCAGCAGCCGCTGGGCCTCGGACTATGGCTACACCTTC
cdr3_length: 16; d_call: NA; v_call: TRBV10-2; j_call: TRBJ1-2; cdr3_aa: CASSESKGQGNYGYTF; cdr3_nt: TGCGCCAGCAGTGAGTCGAAGGGCCAGGGTAACTATGGCTACACCTTC
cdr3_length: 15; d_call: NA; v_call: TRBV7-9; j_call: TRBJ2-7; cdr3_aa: CASSATGSLAYEQYF; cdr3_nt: TGTGCCAGCAGCGCGACTGGGAGCCTCGCCTACGAGCAGTACTTC
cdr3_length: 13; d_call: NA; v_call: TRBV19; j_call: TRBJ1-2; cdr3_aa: CASSLIPFGGYTF; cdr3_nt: TGTGCCAGTAGTCTCATCCCATTTGGCGGCTACACCTTC
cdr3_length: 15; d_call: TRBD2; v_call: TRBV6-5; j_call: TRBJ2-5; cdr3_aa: CASSGTSGGTGTQYF; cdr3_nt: TGTGCCAGCAGTGGGACTAGCGGGGGTACAGGGACCCAGTACTTC
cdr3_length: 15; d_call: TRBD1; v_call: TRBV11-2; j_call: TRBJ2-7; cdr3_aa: CASSQYQDRSYEQYF; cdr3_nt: TGTGCCAGCAGCCAATATCAGGACAGGTCCTACGAGCAGTACTTC
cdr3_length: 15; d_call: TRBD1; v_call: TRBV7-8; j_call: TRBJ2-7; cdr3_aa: CASSLVVGQLKEQYF; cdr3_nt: TGTGCCAGCAGCTTAGTGGTGGGACAGTTAAAGGAGCAGTACTTC
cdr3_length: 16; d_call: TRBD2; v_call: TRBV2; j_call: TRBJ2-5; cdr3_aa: CASSASGGWTQETQYF; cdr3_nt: TGTGCCAGCAGTGCTAGCGGGGGGTGGACCCAAGAGACCCAGTACTTC
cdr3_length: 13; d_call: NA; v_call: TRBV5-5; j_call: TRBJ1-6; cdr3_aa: CASSLDSSSPLHF; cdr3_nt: TGTGCCAGCAGCTTGGACAGTTCTTCACCCCTCCACTTT
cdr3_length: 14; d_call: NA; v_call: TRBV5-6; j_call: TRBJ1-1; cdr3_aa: CASSEGTSATEAFF; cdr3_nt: TGTGCCAGCAGCGAAGGGACATCTGCTACTGAAGCTTTCTTT
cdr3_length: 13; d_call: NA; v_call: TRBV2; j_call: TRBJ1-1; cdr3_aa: CASKREAGTEAFF; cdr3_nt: TGTGCCAGCAAGCGGGAAGCTGGGACTGAAGCTTTCTTT
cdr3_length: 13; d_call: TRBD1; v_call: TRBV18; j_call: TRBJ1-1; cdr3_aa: CASSPSTGAEAFF; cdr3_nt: TGTGCCAGCTCACCATCGACAGGGGCTGAAGCTTTCTTT
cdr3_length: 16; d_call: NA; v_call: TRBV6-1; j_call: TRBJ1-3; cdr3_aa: CASSEAWGGSGNTIYF; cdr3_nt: TGTGCCAGCAGTGAAGCATGGGGAGGCTCTGGAAACACCATATATTTT
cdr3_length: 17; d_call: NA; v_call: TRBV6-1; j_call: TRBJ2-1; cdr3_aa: CASSESAGIGAYNEQFF; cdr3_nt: TGTGCCAGCAGTGAAAGTGCAGGGATTGGGGCCTACAATGAGCAGTTCTTC
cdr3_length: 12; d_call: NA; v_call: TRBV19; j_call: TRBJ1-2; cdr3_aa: CASSGLNYGHTF; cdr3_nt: TGTGCCAGTAGTGGTCTTAACTATGGCCACACCTTC
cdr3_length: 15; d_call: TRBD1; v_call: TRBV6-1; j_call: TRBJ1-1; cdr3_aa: CASRTGEVGYTEAFF; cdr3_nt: TGTGCCAGTCGGACAGGGGAGGTAGGGTACACTGAAGCTTTCTTT
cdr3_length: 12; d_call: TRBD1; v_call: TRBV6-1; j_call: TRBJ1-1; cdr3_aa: CAVDRGLTEAFF; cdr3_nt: TGTGCCGTCGACAGGGGGTTAACTGAAGCTTTCTTT
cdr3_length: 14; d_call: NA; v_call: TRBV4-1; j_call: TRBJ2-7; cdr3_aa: CASSQSVGSGEQYF; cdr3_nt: TGCGCCAGCAGCCAGTCTGTCGGGAGTGGCGAGCAGTACTTC
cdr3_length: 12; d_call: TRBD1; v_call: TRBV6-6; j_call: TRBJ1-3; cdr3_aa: CASGGQGNTIYF; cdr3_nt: TGTGCCAGCGGCGGACAGGGCAACACCATATATTTT
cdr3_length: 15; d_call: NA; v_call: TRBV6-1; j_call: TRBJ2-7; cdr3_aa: CASSEYGDSAYEQYF; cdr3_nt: TGTGCCAGCAGTGAATACGGGGATTCCGCCTACGAGCAGTACTTC
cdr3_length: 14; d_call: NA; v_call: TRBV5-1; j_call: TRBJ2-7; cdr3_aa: CASREAGVDHEQYF; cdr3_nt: TGCGCCAGCAGGGAGGCAGGGGTTGATCACGAGCAGTACTTC
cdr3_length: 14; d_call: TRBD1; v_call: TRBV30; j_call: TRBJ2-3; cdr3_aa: CAWGPGTAGDTQYF; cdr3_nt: TGTGCCTGGGGACCGGGGACAGCAGGGGATACGCAGTATTTT
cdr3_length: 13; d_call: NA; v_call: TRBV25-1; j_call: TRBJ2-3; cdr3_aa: CASEGGYTDTQYF; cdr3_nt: TGTGCCAGCGAGGGGGGGTACACAGATACGCAGTATTTT
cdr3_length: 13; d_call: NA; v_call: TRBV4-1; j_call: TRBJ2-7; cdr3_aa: CASSPLVRYEQYF; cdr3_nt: TGCGCCAGCAGCCCCCTAGTCCGGTACGAGCAGTACTTC
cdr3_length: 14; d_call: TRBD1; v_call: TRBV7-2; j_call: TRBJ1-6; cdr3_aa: CASSLERGPSPLHF; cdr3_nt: TGTGCCAGCAGCTTAGAGAGGGGGCCCTCACCCCTCCACTTT
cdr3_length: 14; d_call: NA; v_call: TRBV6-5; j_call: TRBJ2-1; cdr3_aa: CATRGSSNGDEQFF; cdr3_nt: TGTGCCACACGAGGGAGTTCTAATGGGGATGAGCAGTTCTTC
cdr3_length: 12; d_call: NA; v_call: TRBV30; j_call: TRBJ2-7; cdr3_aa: CAWSAAGDEQYF; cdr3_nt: TGTGCCTGGAGCGCCGCAGGGGACGAGCAGTACTTC
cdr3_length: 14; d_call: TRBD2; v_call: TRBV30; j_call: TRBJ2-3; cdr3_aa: CAWGWAGGIDTQYF; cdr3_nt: TGTGCCTGGGGGTGGGCGGGAGGTATAGATACGCAGTATTTT
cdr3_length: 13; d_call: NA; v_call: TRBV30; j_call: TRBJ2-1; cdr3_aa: CAWSFAQYNEQFF; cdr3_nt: TGTGCCTGGAGTTTTGCGCAATACAATGAGCAGTTCTTC
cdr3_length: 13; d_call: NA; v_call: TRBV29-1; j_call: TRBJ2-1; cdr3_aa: CSVAIAGQSEQFF; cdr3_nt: TGCAGCGTTGCCATTGCAGGGCAGAGTGAGCAGTTCTTC
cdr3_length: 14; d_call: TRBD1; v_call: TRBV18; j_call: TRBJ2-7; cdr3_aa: CASSQATGEGEQYF; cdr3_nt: TGTGCCAGCTCGCAGGCTACAGGGGAAGGCGAGCAGTACTTC
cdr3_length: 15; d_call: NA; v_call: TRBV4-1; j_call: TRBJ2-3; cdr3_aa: CASSPRERDTDTQYF; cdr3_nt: TGCGCCAGCAGCCCGCGGGAAAGGGACACAGATACGCAGTATTTT
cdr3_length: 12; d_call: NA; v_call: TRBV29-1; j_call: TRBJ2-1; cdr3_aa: CSVDEAGDEQFF; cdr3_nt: TGCAGCGTTGACGAAGCGGGCGATGAGCAGTTCTTC
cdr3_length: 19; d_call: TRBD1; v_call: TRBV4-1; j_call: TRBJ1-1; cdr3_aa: CASSQDREGTGAGNTEAFF; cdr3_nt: TGCGCCAGCAGCCAAGATAGAGAGGGGACAGGGGCAGGGAATACTGAAGCTTTCTTT
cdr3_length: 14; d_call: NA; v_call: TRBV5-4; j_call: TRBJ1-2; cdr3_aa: CASSLEHYRYGYTF; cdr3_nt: TGTGCCAGCAGCTTGGAACATTACCGCTATGGCTACACCTTC
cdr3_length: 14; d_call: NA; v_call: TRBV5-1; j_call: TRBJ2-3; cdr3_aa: CASSGGQFTDTQYF; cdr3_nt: TGCGCCAGCAGCGGAGGACAGTTCACAGATACGCAGTATTTT
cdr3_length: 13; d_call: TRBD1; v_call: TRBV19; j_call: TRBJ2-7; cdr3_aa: CASSPRQGSEQYF; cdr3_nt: TGTGCCAGTAGTCCGCGACAGGGTTCCGAGCAGTACTTC
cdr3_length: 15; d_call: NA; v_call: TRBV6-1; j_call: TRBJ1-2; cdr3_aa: CASSAIGRTNYGYTF; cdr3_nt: TGTGCCAGCAGTGCAATAGGGCGGACAAACTATGGCTACACCTTC
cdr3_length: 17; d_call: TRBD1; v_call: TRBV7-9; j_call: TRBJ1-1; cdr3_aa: CASSFKGTGLMNTEAFF; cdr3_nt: TGTGCCAGCAGCTTTAAAGGGACAGGACTCATGAACACTGAAGCTTTCTTT
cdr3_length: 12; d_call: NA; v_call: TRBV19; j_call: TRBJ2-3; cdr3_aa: CASNQGFDTQYF; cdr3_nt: TGTGCCAGTAACCAGGGGTTTGATACGCAGTATTTT
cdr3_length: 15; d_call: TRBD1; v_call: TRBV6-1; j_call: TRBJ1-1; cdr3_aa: CASRTGEVGDTEAFF; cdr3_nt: TGTGCCAGTCGGACAGGGGAGGTAGGGGACACTGAAGCTTTCTTT
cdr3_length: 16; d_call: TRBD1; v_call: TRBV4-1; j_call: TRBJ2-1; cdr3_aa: CASSQDGTGAFNEQFF; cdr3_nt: TGCGCCAGCAGCCAAGACGGGACAGGGGCCTTCAATGAGCAGTTCTTC
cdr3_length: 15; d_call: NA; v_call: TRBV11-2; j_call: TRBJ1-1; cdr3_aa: CASSLVGRENTEAFF; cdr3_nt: TGTGCCAGCAGCTTAGTGGGCAGAGAAAACACTGAAGCTTTCTTT
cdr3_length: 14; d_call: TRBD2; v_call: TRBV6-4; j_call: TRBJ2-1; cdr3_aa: CASSERGDPDEQFF; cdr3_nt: TGTGCCAGCAGTGAGCGGGGGGACCCGGATGAGCAGTTCTTC